Sequencing of this T cell receptor (beta chain) was carried out in a study of OX40 agonist ivuxolimab in advanced cancers. Turning to the overall study: Ivuxolimab was an agonistic, fully human IgG2 monoclonal antibody directed against OX40 (CD134), a costimulatory receptor. Intravenous ivuxolimab was administered to patients every 2 weeks at six dose levels: 0.01, 0.1, 0.3, 1.5, 3 and 10 mg/kg. Of the roughly 54 patients in dose escalation, 19 had hepatocellular carcinoma, some 15 had melanoma, 9 had renal cell carcinoma and 9 had head and neck cancer. In the dose-escalation cohort, more than 75% of patients were male, and the mean age was approximately 60 years, with a range of roughly 20 to 85. Prior anti-PD-1, anti-PD-L1 or anti-CTLA-4 therapy was permitted, and roughly two fifths of dose-escalation patients had received checkpoint inhibitors. Partial responses occurred in three dose-escalation patients, of whom one had hepatocellular carcinoma and two had cutaneous melanoma. Peripheral TCRbeta sequencing aimed to test whether ivuxolimab altered TCR sequence diversity and caused clonal T-cell expansion. The paper reports the monotherapy dose-escalation portion (N ≈ 50 patients) of the phase I ivuxolimab trial.

Regarding this clone: The specificity of this receptor is unknown. Base-call qualities are not available, and no considerably larger clone is one nucleotide away.

Patients with a history of autoimmune disease or receiving systemic immunosuppression were excluded from the trial. Peripheral blood for TCR sequencing was collected from all dose cohorts at baseline, on cycle 4 day 1, and on cycle 7 day 1. The samples were taken from a phase I, first-in-human, multicenter, open-label dose-escalation trial of ivuxolimab. The trial enrolled adults with locally advanced or metastatic head and neck squamous cell, hepatocellular, melanoma or renal cell carcinoma. Before TCR sequencing, CD4+ T cells and CD8+ T cells were sorted from peripheral blood as separate populations. The cysteine opens and the phenylalanine closes a CDR3 of 13 amino acids. The sequence is cut down to CDR3 DNA, 39 bases in frame from base 1. Based on the germline V gene, the CDR1 and CDR2 sequences are SGHNT and YENEEA. Relative to germline, V is missing 5 bases and J is missing 3 bases, with 3 bases of the junction outside any gene match.

Overall results and qualifications from the work: The antigen specificity of the peripheral T cells that underwent clonal expansion was not determined. Low levels of normalized T-cell clonal expansion were also shown by some nonresponding patients. In the 0.1-3.0 mg/kg groups, partial responders were among the patients with the lowest normalized peripheral clonal expansion, particularly in CD8+ T cells. After ivuxolimab, expanded clones were on average more numerous among CD8+ T cells than among CD4+ T cells. At doses of 0.1 to 3.0 mg/kg, clonal expansion of both CD4+ and CD8+ T cells in blood was seen between baseline and week 6.

Genomic DNA was extracted from sorted cells for sequencing of the TCRbeta CDR3 region. The immunoSEQ Assay was used to sequence the TCRbeta CDR3 regions. The table was pulled from immuneACCESS by TCRdb, which kept in-frame rearrangements only. Such tables lose some clones; where checked, under half of the loss comes from unresolved V genes, and the rest has no known cause. The table for this sample lists 73,000 or so clones; about 93% of them were counted only once. Over 0.35% of the sample goes to the ten largest clones. The chain joins TRBV11-3 to TRBJ1-1; 7 bases in the junction line up with TRBD1. The sequences come from CD4+ or CD8+ T cells sorted from blood, collected in a trial of the OX40 agonist ivuxolimab. This clonotype was sampled from an adult with an advanced solid tumor such as melanoma, head and neck, liver or kidney cancer. The CDR3 region: CASSRQGHTEAFF. The DNA reads as follows: TGTGCCAGCAGCCGACAGGGCCACACTGAAGCTTTCTTT.